A selection of T cell receptor beta chains follows, all from one sample in a study of tumor-infiltrating lymphocytes in oesophageal squamous cell carcinoma. TCRdb re-called the PCR reads with MiXCR, one entry per CDR3 protein. This sample has 15,000 to 20,000 distinct CDR3 sequences, with 40% to 55% found just once. What was sequenced was esophageal tumor tissue. These receptors came from a male donor with esophageal squamous cell carcinoma. The CDR3 runs from the conserved cysteine through the conserved F or W. A D gene is named only where the DNA matches it firmly. Expanded clones are given a class, and other clones once, few, many or no size at all.

D: TRBD1; size: -; V: TRBV7-2; CDR3: CASSSQTGTGYNGYTF
D: TRBD1; size: -; V: TRBV6-1; CDR3: CASSPAGTELYEQYF
D: TRBD2; size: few; V: TRBV7-9; CDR3: CASSLGPAGGGTDTQYF
D: -; size: -; V: TRBV7-8; CDR3: CASSLFEAVLETQYF
D: -; size: -; V: TRBV30; CDR3: CACHSFYGYTF
D: -; size: -; V: TRBV5-3; CDR3: CATSPRGLAGANVLTF
D: -; size: once; V: TRBV6-7; CDR3: CASSYSIGQGRFF
D: -; size: once; V: TRBV28; CDR3: CASSLLGAGETQYF
D: TRBD2; size: -; V: TRBV6-5; CDR3: CASRKGLAAYEQYF
D: -; size: -; V: TRBV7-9; CDR3: CASNYTTVSYEQYF
D: -; size: -; V: TRBV19; CDR3: CASSWQGRNQPQHF
D: -; size: many; V: TRBV23-1; CDR3: CASSQHWDNQETQYF
D: -; size: -; V: TRBV7-6; CDR3: CASSFGGISYEQYF
D: -; size: -; V: TRBV2; CDR3: CATRQEIVSGELYF
D: -; size: -; V: TRBV7-9; CDR3: CASSMFTDTQYF
D: TRBD2; size: -; V: TRBV11-3; CDR3: CASSSGTSGGYTDTQYF
D: -; size: many; V: TRBV28; CDR3: CASTISMRGAREKLFF
D: -; size: -; V: TRBV7-9; CDR3: CASSSASDTQYF
D: -; size: few; V: TRBV20-1; CDR3: CSARVGGKVSDTQYF
D: -; size: few; V: TRBV7-8; CDR3: CASSLRTELNTEAFF
D: -; size: -; V: TRBV24-1; CDR3: CATSRTDLYQETQYF
D: -; size: -; V: TRBV7-3; CDR3: CASSVLQGSEAFF
D: TRBD1; size: -; V: TRBV6-6; CDR3: CASKEGGGLIYGYTF
D: TRBD2; size: many; V: TRBV7-2; CDR3: CASSAGLAGGKPNTGELFF
D: -; size: -; V: TRBV11-2; CDR3: CASSLDGLPWGTDTQYF
D: -; size: -; V: TRBV6-1; CDR3: CASSARGSYNEQFF